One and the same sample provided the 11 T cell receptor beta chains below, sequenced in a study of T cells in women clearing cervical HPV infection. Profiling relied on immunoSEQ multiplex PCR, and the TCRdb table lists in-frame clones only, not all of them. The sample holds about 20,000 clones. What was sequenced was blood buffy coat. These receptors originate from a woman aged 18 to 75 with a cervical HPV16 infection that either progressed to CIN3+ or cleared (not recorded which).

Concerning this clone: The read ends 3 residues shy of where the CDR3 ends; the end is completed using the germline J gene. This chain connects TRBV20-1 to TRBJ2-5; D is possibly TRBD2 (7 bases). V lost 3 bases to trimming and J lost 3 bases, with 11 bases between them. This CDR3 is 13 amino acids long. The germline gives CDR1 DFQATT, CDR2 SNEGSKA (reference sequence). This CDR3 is CSASEGGKETQYF. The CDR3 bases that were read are TGCAGTGCTAGTGAGGGGGGGAAAGAGACC.

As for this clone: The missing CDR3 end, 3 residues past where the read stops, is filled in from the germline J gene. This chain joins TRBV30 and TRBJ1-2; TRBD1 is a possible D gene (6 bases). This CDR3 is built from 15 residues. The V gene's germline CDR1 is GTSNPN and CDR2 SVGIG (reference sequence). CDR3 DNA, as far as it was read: TGTGCCTGGATGTTGCGGGGGCATAGCGGGAGGGAC. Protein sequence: CAWMLRGHSGRD. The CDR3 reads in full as CAWMLRGHSGRDYTF.

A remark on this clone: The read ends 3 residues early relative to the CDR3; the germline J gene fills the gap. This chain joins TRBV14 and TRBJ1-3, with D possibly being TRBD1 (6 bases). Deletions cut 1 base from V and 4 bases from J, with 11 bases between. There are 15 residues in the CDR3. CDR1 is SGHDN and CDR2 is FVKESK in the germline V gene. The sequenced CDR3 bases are TGTGCCAGCAGCCAAGTGGGGGCACAAGGAAACACC. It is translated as CASSQVGAQGNT. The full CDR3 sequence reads CASSQVGAQGNTIYF. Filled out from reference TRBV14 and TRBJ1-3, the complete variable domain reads EAGVTQFPSHSVIEKGQTVTLRCDPISGHDNLYWYRRVMGKEIKFLLHFVKESKQDESGMPNNRFLAERTGGTYSTLKVQPAELEDSGVYFCASSQVGAQGNTIYFGEGSWLTVV.

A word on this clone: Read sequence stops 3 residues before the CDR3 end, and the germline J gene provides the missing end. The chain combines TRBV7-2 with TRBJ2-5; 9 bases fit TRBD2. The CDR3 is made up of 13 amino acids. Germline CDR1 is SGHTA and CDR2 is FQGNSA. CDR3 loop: CASSPSGMGTQYF. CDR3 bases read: TGTGCCAGCAGTCCTAGCGGGATGGGTACC.

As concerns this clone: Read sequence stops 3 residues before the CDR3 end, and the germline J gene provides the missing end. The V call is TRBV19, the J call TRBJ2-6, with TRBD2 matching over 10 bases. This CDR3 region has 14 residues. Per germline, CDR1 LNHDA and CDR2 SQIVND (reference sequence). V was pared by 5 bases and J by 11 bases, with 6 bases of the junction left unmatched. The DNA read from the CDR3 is TGTGCCAGTAGTGGTGGACTAGCGGACCACGTC. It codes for CASSGGLADHV. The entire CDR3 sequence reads CASSGGLADHVLTF.

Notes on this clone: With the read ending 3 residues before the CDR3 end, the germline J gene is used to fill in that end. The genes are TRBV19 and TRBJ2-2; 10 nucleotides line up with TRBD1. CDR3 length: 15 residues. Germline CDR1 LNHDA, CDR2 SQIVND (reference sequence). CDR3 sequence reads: CASSVPGQGNEKLFF. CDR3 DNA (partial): TGTGCCAGTAGTGTCCCGGGACAGGGGAATGAAAAG. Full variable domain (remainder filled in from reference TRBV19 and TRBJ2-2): DGGITQSPKYLFRKEGQNVTLSCEQNLNHDAMYWYRQDPGQGLRLIYYSQIVNDFQKGDIAEGYSVSREKKESFPLTVTSAQKNPTAFYLCASSVPGQGNEKLFFGEGSRLTVL.

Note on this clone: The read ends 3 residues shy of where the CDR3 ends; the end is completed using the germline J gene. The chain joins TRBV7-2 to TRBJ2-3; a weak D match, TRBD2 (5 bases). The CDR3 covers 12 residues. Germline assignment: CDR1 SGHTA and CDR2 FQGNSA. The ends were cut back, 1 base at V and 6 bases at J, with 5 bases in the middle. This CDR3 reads CASSLVADTQYF. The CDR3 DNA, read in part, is TGTGCCAGCAGCTTAGTAGCGGATACG.

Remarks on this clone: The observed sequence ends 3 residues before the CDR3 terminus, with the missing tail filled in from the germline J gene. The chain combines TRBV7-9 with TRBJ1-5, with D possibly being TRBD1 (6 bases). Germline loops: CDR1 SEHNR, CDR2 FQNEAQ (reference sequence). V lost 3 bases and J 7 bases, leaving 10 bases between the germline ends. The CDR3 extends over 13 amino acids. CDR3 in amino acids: CASSLDSKQPQHF. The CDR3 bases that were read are TGTGCCAGCAGCTTGGACAGTAAACAGCCC. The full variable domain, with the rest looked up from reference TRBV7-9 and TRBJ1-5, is DTGVSQNPRHKITKRGQNVTFRCDPISEHNRLYWYRQTLGQGPEFLTYFQNEAQLEKSRLLSDRFSAERPKGSFSTLEIQRTEQGDSAMYLCASSLDSKQPQHFGDGTRLSIL.

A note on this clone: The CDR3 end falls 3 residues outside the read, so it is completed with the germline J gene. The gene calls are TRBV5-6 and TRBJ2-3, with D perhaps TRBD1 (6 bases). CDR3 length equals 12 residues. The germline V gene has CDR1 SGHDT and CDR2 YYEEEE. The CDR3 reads CASSYRVETQYF. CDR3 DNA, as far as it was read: TGTGCCAGCAGCTACAGGGTAGAGACG. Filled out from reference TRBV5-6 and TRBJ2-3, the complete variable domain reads DAGVTQSPTHLIKTRGQQVTLRCSPKSGHDTVSWYQQALGQGPQFIFQYYEEEERQRGNFPDRFSGHQFPNYSSELNVNALLLGDSALYLCASSYRVETQYFGPGTRLTVL.

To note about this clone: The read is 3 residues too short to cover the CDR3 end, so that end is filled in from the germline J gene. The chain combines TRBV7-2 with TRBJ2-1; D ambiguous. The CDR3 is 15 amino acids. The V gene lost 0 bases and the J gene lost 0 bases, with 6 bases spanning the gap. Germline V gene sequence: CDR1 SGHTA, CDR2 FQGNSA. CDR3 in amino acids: CASSLASSSYNEQFF. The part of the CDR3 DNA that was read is TGTGCCAGCAGCTTAGCTAGCAGCTCCTACAATGAG. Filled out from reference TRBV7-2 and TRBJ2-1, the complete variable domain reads GAGVSQSPSNKVTEKGKDVELRCDPISGHTALYWYRQSLGQGLEFLIYFQGNSAPDKSGLPSDRFSAERTGGSVSTLTIQRTQQEDSAVYLCASSLASSSYNEQFFGPGTRLTVL.

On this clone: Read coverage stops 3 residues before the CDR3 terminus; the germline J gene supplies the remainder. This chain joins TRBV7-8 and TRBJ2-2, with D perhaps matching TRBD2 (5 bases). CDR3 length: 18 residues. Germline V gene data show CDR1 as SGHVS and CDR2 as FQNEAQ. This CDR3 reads CASSPLLSGFPLNSPLFF. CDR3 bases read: TGTGCCAGCAGCCCCCTTCTCTCGGGGTTTCCCCTTAATTCACCG.